A selection of T cell receptor beta chains follows, all from one sample in a study of cytomegalovirus exposure and HLA in healthy donors. Method: immunoSEQ multiplex PCR; TCRdb's copy keeps in-frame clones and lacks some. This sample has more than 80,000 clones, with 78% found just once. The sample was PBMCs. The receptors were sampled from a man aged 18 to 29 in good health and CMV-seropositive. The CDR3 runs from the conserved cysteine through the conserved F or W. The listing skips clone size in some rows; elsewhere it reads once, few, many or a size class.

CDR3 protein	V gene	J gene	clone size
CSVEFYSTF	TRBV29-1	TRBJ1-2	NA
CASNLGGGEGQYF	TRBV5-6	TRBJ2-7	NA
CASSSRGRNTEAFF	TRBV14	TRBJ1-1	NA
CASHPGWDINTGELFF	TRBV9	TRBJ2-2	NA
CASSNYRGRSGEQFF	TRBV7-6	TRBJ2-1	NA
CASNRVGYQETQYF	TRBV5-7	TRBJ2-5	NA
CASSYSDGPGFYEQYF	TRBV6-5	TRBJ2-7	once
CASSFGQNEQFF	TRBV27	TRBJ2-1	NA
CASSDGTSGGWGYEQYF	TRBV5-4	TRBJ2-7	NA
CASSYCPGGCEKLFF	TRBV6-5	TRBJ1-4	NA
CATSRDEVNYGYTF	TRBV15	TRBJ1-2	NA
CSAWDSSSGNTIYF	TRBV29-1	TRBJ1-3	NA
CASGGGPYEQYF	TRBV28	TRBJ2-7	NA
CASRITIGNGELFF	TRBV28	TRBJ2-2	NA
CASRADTVNTEAFF	TRBV6-5	TRBJ1-1	few
CASSLGTGVNTEAFF	TRBV7-9	TRBJ1-1	NA
CASRRPGGATYNEQFF	TRBV7-9	TRBJ2-1	NA
CASSPRRANGDTEAFF	TRBV28	TRBJ1-1	NA
CASSSGQGLKLFF	TRBV7-8	TRBJ1-4	NA
CASSQVAGGPNEQYF	TRBV4-1	TRBJ2-7	NA
CASRGQATYEQYF	TRBV28	TRBJ2-7	NA
CASMAAGLGGELFF	TRBV2	TRBJ2-2	NA
CASNRGDRPNTEAFF	TRBV4-1	TRBJ1-1	NA
CASSLNSGTGLHF	TRBV7-8	TRBJ1-5	few
CASRAPGAGFNEQYF	TRBV5-4	TRBJ2-7	NA
CASSSRLAGDNEQFF	TRBV6-5	TRBJ2-1	NA
CASSQATGGYSYNEQFF	TRBV4-2	TRBJ2-1	NA
CASSVTDSTDTQYF	TRBV9	TRBJ2-3	NA
CASSPWTSDYEQYF	TRBV5-1	TRBJ2-7	NA
CASSPGTSADEQFF	TRBV7-7	TRBJ2-1	NA
CASSLRTEGITEAFF	TRBV6-5	TRBJ1-1	NA
CASKGRVAGGELFF	TRBV2	TRBJ2-2	few
CASSPWGTSGRGAQYF	TRBV9	TRBJ2-3	once
CASSRTGGTSGLSTDTQYF	TRBV4-2	TRBJ2-3	NA
CASTMDRGREQYF	TRBV28	TRBJ2-7	NA
CASSEDETRKPDYDEAFF	TRBV2	TRBJ1-1	NA
CASSDDRGSDTQYF	TRBV5-1	TRBJ2-3	NA
CASSQPGQGIMGLKNIQYF	TRBV7-2	TRBJ2-4	NA
CASSRTSGYEQYF	TRBV6-6	TRBJ2-7	few
CASSYKAGGYTF	TRBV6-5	TRBJ1-2	once